The 24 T cell receptor beta chains given below trace back to one sample, sequenced in a study of T cells in women clearing cervical HPV infection (dated by TCRdb to the late 2010s). Receptor libraries were prepared by the immunoSEQ multiplex PCR assay. TCRdb holds this immuneACCESS table with in-frame rearrangements only. Some clones are missing; in checked studies, unresolved V genes explain under half, and the rest has no known cause. The sample's clone listing holds roughly 48,000 clones. Around 1.6% of the sample lies in the top ten. Sequences were obtained from blood buffy coat. These receptors came from a woman between 18 and 70 years old with a cervical HPV16 infection that either progressed to CIN3+ or cleared (not recorded which).

Turning to this clone: With the read ending 3 residues before the CDR3 end, the germline J gene is used to fill in that end. The chain joins TRBV28 to TRBJ1-2; 7 bases line up with TRBD1. Germline CDR1 reads MDHEN; CDR2 reads SYDVKM. This CDR3 region has 13 residues. CDR3 loop: CAINLQGFEGYTF. The CDR3 DNA, read in part, is TGTGCCATCAACCTACAGGGGTTCGAGGGC.

Concerning this clone: Sequencing ends 3 residues short of the CDR3 end; the germline J gene provides the rest. V usage is TRBV19 and J usage is TRBJ2-5; D unclear. V was cut by 2 bases and J by 2 bases, with 9 bases left in between. The CDR3 runs to 14 residues. Germline CDR1 reads LNHDA; CDR2 reads SQIVND (reference sequence). CDR3 bases read: TGTGCCAGTAGTATACAGTTTTTACAAGAGACC. It translates to CASSIQFLQET. The whole CDR3 protein reads CASSIQFLQETQYF.

With respect to this clone: Coverage ceases 3 residues before the CDR3 finishes, and the germline J gene fills in the end. The chain has TRBV20-1 and TRBJ1-5; no clear D. The V gene lost 4 bases and the J gene lost 7 bases, with 11 bases spanning the gap. The CDR3 length is 12 residues. The germline gives CDR1 DFQATT, CDR2 SNEGSKA (reference sequence). CDR3 protein: CSAKSPVQPQHF. Incomplete CDR3 DNA: TGCAGTGCTAAAAGTCCGGTACAGCCC.

As regards this clone: The read comes to an end 3 residues before the CDR3 does, leaving the germline J gene to fill in the end. The genes are TRBV11-2 and TRBJ2-7; 7 nucleotides match TRBD1. CDR1 is SGHAT, CDR2 FQNNGV, per germline. With 5 bases clipped from V and 0 bases from J, the junction kept 7 bases outside the gene matches. This CDR3 comprises 15 residues. The CDR3 here is CASSRDSVSSYEQYF. CDR3 DNA, as far as it was read: TGTGCCAGCAGCCGGGACAGCGTGAGCTCCTACGAG.

Regarding this clone: The read terminates 3 residues before the CDR3 end, so the remaining end is supplied by the germline J gene. The rearrangement links TRBV10-3 to TRBJ2-7; TRBD2 matches at 8 bases. CDR1 is ENHRY and CDR2 is SYGVKD in the germline V gene. This CDR3 has 14 amino acids. Trimming removed 4 bases from V and 6 bases from J; junction bases left unmatched: 8. Incomplete CDR3 DNA: TGTGCCATCAGTGGAGGCGGGGGGCCGACCGAG. Residues: CAISGGGGPTE. From start to end, the CDR3 is CAISGGGGPTEQYF.

Note on this clone: The read stops 3 residues short of the end of the CDR3; the missing end is completed from the germline J gene. This chain uses TRBV28 with TRBJ2-3, with D perhaps TRBD2 (7 bases). The germline V gene encodes CDR1 MDHEN and CDR2 SYDVKM. Trimming removed 5 bases from V and 0 bases from J, with 21 bases in between. CDR3 length: 18 residues. The DNA read from the CDR3 is TGTGCCAGCAGTCCCGGGGAGGGGGAACCTCCTAGCACAGATACG. Protein: CASSPGEGEPPSTDT. The entire CDR3 is CASSPGEGEPPSTDTQYF.

As to this clone: The CDR3 extends 3 residues past the end of the read, so its final part is completed from the germline J gene. This chain links TRBV19 with TRBJ2-1; perhaps TRBD2 as D (5 bases). CDR3 length: 15 amino acids. V was shortened by 3 bases and J by 6 bases, with 15 bases between the two germline ends. Germline lookup yields CDR1 LNHDA and CDR2 SQIVND (reference sequence). CDR3 loop: CASSIGPGLINEQFF. CDR3 DNA (partial): TGTGCCAGTAGTATTGGGCCGGGGTTAATCAATGAG.

With regard to this clone: The missing CDR3 end, 3 residues past where the read stops, is filled in from the germline J gene. This chain links TRBV5-1 with TRBJ2-7; D perhaps matches TRBD1 (5 bases). Trimming took off 0 bases at V and 4 bases at J, with 11 bases between the two ends. The germline V gene encodes CDR1 SGHRS and CDR2 YFSETQ. The CDR3 has 14 amino acids. The CDR3 reads CASSLDPGPYEQYF. Partial CDR3 DNA: TGCGCCAGCAGCTTGGACCCAGGGCCTTACGAG. Using reference TRBV5-1 and TRBJ2-7 for the parts outside the CDR3, the full variable domain is KAGVTQTPRYLIKTRGQQVTLSCSPISGHRSVSWYQQTPGQGLQFLFEYFSETQRNKGNFPGRFSGRQFSNSRSEMNVSTLELGDSALYLCASSLDPGPYEQYFGPGTRLTVT.

Note on this clone: The CDR3 extends 3 residues past the end of the read, so its final part is completed from the germline J gene. The chain joins TRBV5-5 to TRBJ2-7; D is unclear. The CDR3 runs to 14 residues. Germline values: CDR1 SGHKS, CDR2 YYEKEE (reference sequence). V was shortened by 0 bases and J by 2 bases, with 9 bases between the two germline ends. The CDR3 bases that were read are TGTGCCAGCAGCTTGGAGGGCACAGCCTACGAG. Translation gives CASSLEGTAYE. The full CDR3 protein is CASSLEGTAYEQYF.

Worth noting for this clone: The read terminates 3 residues ahead of where the CDR3 ends, so the germline J gene completes it. The V gene is TRBV6-1, the J gene TRBJ1-2; 11 positions match TRBD1. Germline V gene data show CDR1 as MNHNS and CDR2 as SASEGT. The CDR3 length is 14 residues. V was clipped by 3 bases and J by 4 bases; unmatched bases: 1. The CDR3 sequence: CASSDGTGGYGYTF. The sequenced CDR3 bases are TGTGCCAGCAGTGACGGGACAGGGGGCTATGGC.

Here the CDR3 reads CASSPLTNEKLFF. The part of the CDR3 DNA that was read is TGTGCCAGCAGCCCCCTTACTAATGAAAAA. The chain couples TRBV7-6 to TRBJ1-4; D is unresolved. The CDR3 end is not reached by the read, which stops 3 residues before it; the germline J gene fills it in. Trimming removed 5 bases at V and 2 bases at J, with 6 bases between. The CDR3 has 13 amino acids. Germline CDR1 SGHVS, CDR2 FNYEAQ.

The CDR3 bases that were read are TGTGCCAGCAGCGCAAAGGGGGGGTGGACCGGGGAG. Translation: CASSAKGGWTGE. The whole CDR3 sequence is CASSAKGGWTGELFF. V is TRBV5-6 and J is TRBJ2-2, with D perhaps matching TRBD2 (7 bases). The sequence runs out 3 residues before the end of the CDR3; the remainder is reconstructed from the germline J gene. V was shortened by 4 bases and J by 5 bases, with 15 bases between the two germline ends. The V gene's germline CDR1 is SGHDT and CDR2 YYEEEE. There are 15 residues in the CDR3.

In regard to this clone: The DNA ends 3 residues before the CDR3 does, and the rest of the CDR3 is filled in from the germline J gene. The rearrangement uses TRBV5-4 and TRBJ2-5; D is perhaps TRBD1 (6 bases). The CDR3 has 16 amino acids. CDR1 is SGHNT, CDR2 YYREEE, per germline (reference sequence). Trimming left V 5 bases short and J 1 base short, with 18 bases between. The CDR3 spells CASSSKVDSFQETQYF. Incomplete CDR3 DNA: TGTGCCAGCAGTTCGAAGGTGGACAGCTTCCAAGAGACC. The entire variable domain, with the rest obtained from reference TRBV5-4 and TRBJ2-5, is as follows: ETGVTQSPTHLIKTRGQQVTLRCSSQSGHNTVSWYQQALGQGPQFIFQYYREEENGRGNFPPRFSGLQFPNYSSELNVNALELDDSALYLCASSSKVDSFQETQYFGPGTRLLVL.

Worth noting for this clone: Sequencing ends 3 residues short of the CDR3 end; the germline J gene provides the rest. The V gene is TRBV7-2, the J gene TRBJ1-6; unclear D gene. Trimming shortened V by 0 bases and J by 7 bases, and 7 bases separated the two germline ends. Germline V gene data show CDR1 as SGHTA and CDR2 as FQGNSA. The CDR3 is made up of 14 amino acids. The CDR3: CASSLALRNSPLHF. CDR3 bases read: TGTGCCAGCAGCTTAGCGCTTCGGAATTCACCC.

CDR3 DNA (partial): TGTGCCATCAGATCCGCACTCCACAGGACAGGGGTCCGCCCAGATACG. Encoded protein: CAIRSALHRTGVRPDT. The whole CDR3 is CAIRSALHRTGVRPDTQYF. The chain links TRBV10-3 to TRBJ2-3; TRBD1 agrees at 9 bases. Sequencing ends 3 residues short of the CDR3 end; the germline J gene provides the rest. V was pared by 6 bases and J by 4 bases, with 20 bases of the junction left unmatched. There are 19 residues in the CDR3. Germline assignment: CDR1 ENHRY and CDR2 SYGVKD.

Worth noting for this clone: The read finishes 3 residues shy of the CDR3 end, and the germline J gene is used to complete it. The chain recombines TRBV5-1 with TRBJ2-3; 7 nucleotides agree with TRBD2. CDR3 length equals 15 residues. Germline trimming cut 2 bases from V and 6 bases from J; bases unmatched to any gene: 9. The germline gives CDR1 SGHRS, CDR2 YFSETQ. CDR3 bases read: TGCGCCAGCAGCTTTAGCGGGCCCCCGTCGGATACG. It translates to CASSFSGPPSDT. Given in full, the CDR3 is CASSFSGPPSDTQYF.

For this clone: The sequenced fragment ends 3 residues before the CDR3 boundary, so the rest is inferred from the germline J gene. The V gene is TRBV5-6, the J gene TRBJ2-5, with 7 bases lining up with TRBD1. The CDR3 consists of 13 residues. J lost 5 bases, V lost 5 bases, and 6 bases had no gene match. Looked up from germline, CDR1 is SGHDT and CDR2 is YYEEEE. Partial CDR3 DNA: TGTGCCAGCAGACGGACAGGTTGGGAGACC. This translates into CASRRTGWET. Given in full, the CDR3 is CASRRTGWETQYF. Full variable domain (missing parts from reference TRBV5-6 and TRBJ2-5): DAGVTQSPTHLIKTRGQQVTLRCSPKSGHDTVSWYQQALGQGPQFIFQYYEEEERQRGNFPDRFSGHQFPNYSSELNVNALLLGDSALYLCASRRTGWETQYFGPGTRLLVL.

A remark on this clone: The CDR3 end falls 3 residues outside the read, so it is completed with the germline J gene. The chain links TRBV5-4 to TRBJ1-6; D gene uncertain. Germline V gene data show CDR1 as SGHNT and CDR2 as YYREEE (reference sequence). The ends were cut back, 4 bases at V and 6 bases at J, with 11 bases in the middle. The CDR3 loop spans 14 amino acids. CDR3 DNA (partial): TGTGCCAGCAGCGTGGCTTCTAGTAATTCACCC. It encodes CASSVASSNSP. The entire CDR3 protein is CASSVASSNSPLHF.

Regarding this clone: The CDR3 is cut off 3 residues early in the read; its end comes from the germline J gene. This chain connects TRBV7-9 to TRBJ2-2; no clear D gene. V lost 2 bases and J 3 bases, leaving 10 bases between the germline ends. Per germline, CDR1 SEHNR and CDR2 FQNEAQ (reference sequence). The CDR3 totals 15 residues. The CDR3 sequence is CASSLKPFYTGELFF. The sequenced part of the CDR3 DNA is TGTGCCAGCAGCTTAAAGCCGTTTTACACCGGGGAG.

A note on this clone: Read sequence stops 3 residues before the CDR3 end, and the germline J gene provides the missing end. The rearrangement uses TRBV20-1 and TRBJ2-7; D might be TRBD1 (6 bases). CDR1 and CDR2 (germline): DFQATT, SNEGSKA (reference sequence). The V gene lost 7 bases and the J gene lost 0 bases, with 16 bases spanning the gap. This CDR3 is built from 14 residues. The CDR3 DNA, read in part, is TGCAGTGGTCCCTTAGGACAGAACTCCTACGAG. Protein sequence: CSGPLGQNSYE. The full CDR3 protein is CSGPLGQNSYEQYF.

As regards this clone: The read ends 3 residues early relative to the CDR3; the germline J gene fills the gap. V is TRBV20-1 and J is TRBJ2-3; D call uncertain. Trimming took 5 bases from V and 2 from J, leaving 5 bases between them. The CDR3 sequence is 11 residues long. In germline, CDR1 is DFQATT, CDR2 SNEGSKA (reference sequence). Incomplete CDR3 DNA: TGCAGTGCTTCCAACACAGATACG. Its protein is CSASNTDT. The whole CDR3 sequence is CSASNTDTQYF.

Notes on this clone: The read is 3 residues too short to cover the CDR3 end, so that end is filled in from the germline J gene. The chain recombines TRBV5-1 with TRBJ1-2, with a tentative D call TRBD1 (6 bases). V was trimmed by 0 bases and J by 4 bases, leaving 10 bases between them. This CDR3 region has 14 residues. Looked up from germline, CDR1 is SGHRS and CDR2 is YFSETQ. The sequenced part of the CDR3 DNA is TGCGCCAGCAGCTTGGTCCCCAGGGGCTATGGC. Translated: CASSLVPRGYG. Given in full, the CDR3 is CASSLVPRGYGYTF.

In regard to this clone: The sequenced fragment ends 3 residues before the CDR3 boundary, so the rest is inferred from the germline J gene. This chain connects TRBV28 to TRBJ2-7; no definite D call. V shed 7 bases and J shed 3 bases, with 7 bases lying between them. Germline-derived CDR1 and CDR2 are MDHEN and SYDVKM. There are 11 residues in the CDR3. CDR3 region: CASTTNYEQYF. The CDR3 DNA, read in part, is TGTGCCAGCACTACCAACTACGAG.

The CDR3 sequence: CASSQEGHFQETQYF. Incomplete CDR3 DNA: TGCGCCAGCAGCCAAGAAGGACATTTCCAAGAGACC. This rearrangement joins TRBV4-1 to TRBJ2-5; D perhaps matches TRBD1 (5 bases). The read comes to an end 3 residues before the CDR3 does, leaving the germline J gene to fill in the end. This CDR3 is 15 amino acids long. Germline lookup yields CDR1 MGHRA and CDR2 YSYEKL. V was shortened by 0 bases and J by 1 base, with 9 bases between the two germline ends.